Listed here are 28 T cell receptor beta chains from one sample, sequenced in a study of blood T cells in healthy people across ages. Sample-barcoded 5' priming and a J-beta primer mix drove a second PCR of roughly 6 to 12 cycles. TCRdb re-analysed the 5' RACE reads in MiXCR, keeping a single row per CDR3 protein. This table holds 850,000 or so distinct CDR3 sequences, around 28% found once. Sequences were obtained from blood. The receptors originated from a woman older than 75 in good health.

The chain employs TRBV4-3 and TRBJ2-7; 16 nucleotides agree with TRBD2. In germline, CDR1 is LGHNA, CDR2 YSLEER. The CDR3 covers 16 residues. V was clipped by 0 bases and J by 10 bases; unmatched bases: 6. Written as DNA, the CDR3 is TGCGCCAGCAGCCAAGACGGGGGACTAGCGGGGGGGATCCAGTACTTC. This encodes CASSQDGGLAGGIQYF.

At least ten counts were recorded for this clonotype. This rearrangement joins TRBV7-2 to TRBJ1-1; no definite D call. Trimming shortened V by 5 bases and J by 1 base, and 14 bases separated the two germline ends. The CDR3 runs to 15 residues. Germline CDR1 and CDR2: SGHTA and FQGNSA. CDR3 nucleotide sequence: TGTGCCAGCAGCCCGCAACACGACCGGAACACTGAAGCTTTCTTT. Translation gives CASSPQHDRNTEAFF.

This clonotype has ten or more counts. CDR3 sequence: CASSLAPGLASNQPQHF. The DNA of the CDR3 is TGTGCCAGCAGCTTAGCTCCGGGATTAGCAAGCAATCAGCCCCAGCATTTT. The rearrangement uses TRBV7-8 and TRBJ1-5; D gene ambiguous. CDR1 SGHVS and CDR2 FQNEAQ come from the germline V gene. V gave up 0 bases and J gave up 1 base, with 13 bases separating them. This CDR3 comprises 17 residues.

At least ten counts were recorded for this clonotype. CDR3 sequence (DNA): TGCAGTGTCGGAGGAACCGGACGGCCCGGGCAGTTCTTC. Translating gives CSVGGTGRPGQFF. The chain is built from TRBV20-1 and TRBJ2-1; D may be TRBD2 (5 bases). Germline loops: CDR1 DFQATT, CDR2 SNEGSKA (reference sequence). Trimming stripped 7 bases from V and 12 bases from J, with 22 bases between. This CDR3 comprises 13 residues.

As concerns this clonotype: An end of the junction differs from the germline gene, which may be a read error. V and J are TRBV2 and TRBJ1-1; perhaps TRBD1 as D (6 bases). This CDR3 has 15 amino acids. Germline lookup yields CDR1 SNHLY and CDR2 FYNNEI. The CDR3 sequence: CASTREGGLNTGAFF. The CDR3 nucleotides are TGTGCCAGCACCCGAGAGGGGGGGCTGAACACTGGAGCTTTCTTT.

A few counts support this clonotype. The V gene is TRBV7-2, the J gene TRBJ1-4, with no clear D. V dropped 2 bases and J dropped 8 bases, with 18 bases sitting between them. The germline CDR1 and CDR2 sequences are SGHTA and FQGNSA. The CDR3 length is 16 residues. The CDR3 DNA reads TGTGCCAGCAGCTTATCATCGGGAAGTCAAAAGGAAAAACTGTTTTTT. Its translation: CASSLSSGSQKEKLFF.

The table lists this clonotype with a few counts. This sequence joins TRBV6-6 and TRBJ2-7; 9 bases match TRBD1. The CDR3 is 14 residues long. The V gene's germline CDR1 is MNHNY and CDR2 SVGAGI (reference sequence). J gave up 6 bases and V 2 bases, and 5 bases lay outside the gene matches. The DNA of the CDR3 is TGTGCCAGCAGTTACGGGACAGGGCTAGGCGAGCAGTACTTC. It is translated as CASSYGTGLGEQYF.

V is TRBV9 and J is TRBJ2-7; D perhaps matches TRBD1 (6 bases). V lost 1 base to trimming and J lost 3 bases, with 11 bases between them. The CDR3 is made up of 14 amino acids. From germline, CDR1 is SGDLS and CDR2 YYNGEE. The CDR3 region has the DNA TGTGCCAGCAGCGTATCCGGGACACTCTACGAGCAGTACTTC. This gives the protein CASSVSGTLYEQYF.

Only a few counts were recorded for this clonotype. The rearrangement uses TRBV30 and TRBJ1-1; possibly TRBD1 for D (6 bases). Germline values: CDR1 GTSNPN, CDR2 SVGIG (reference sequence). The V gene lost 1 base and the J gene lost 3 bases, with 12 bases spanning the gap. The CDR3 contains 14 residues. The CDR3 sequence is CAWSARTVYTEAFF. The CDR3 nucleotides read TGTGCCTGGAGTGCCCGGACAGTCTACACTGAAGCTTTCTTT.

This clonotype was seen more than once but under ten times. The chain couples TRBV3-1 to TRBJ2-6; a possible D gene is TRBD2 (6 bases). The V gene lost 2 bases and the J gene lost 2 bases, with 16 bases spanning the gap. The CDR3 totals 18 residues. Germline V lookup: CDR1 LGHDT, CDR2 YNNKEL (reference sequence). CDR3 nucleotide sequence: TGTGCCAGCAGCCAAACCCTAGGAGGGTGGGCTGGGGCCAACGTCCTGACTTTC. Amino acids: CASSQTLGGWAGANVLTF.

A note on this clonotype: The junction and the germline gene differ at one end; a read error may be behind it. The chain joins TRBV4-1 to TRBJ2-3; D assignment may be TRBD1 or TRBD2 (5 bases each). This CDR3 contains 15 residues. Germline CDR1 and CDR2: MGHRA and YSYEKL. The CDR3 spells CASSSGNRNTGTQYF. For the CDR3, the DNA is TGCGCCAGCAGCTCGGGGAACAGAAACACAGGTACGCAGTATTTT.

This clonotype turned up a few times. The chain is built from TRBV7-9 and TRBJ2-3; 8 bases fit TRBD2. The CDR3 contains 15 residues. Germline CDR1 reads SEHNR; CDR2 reads FQNEAQ (reference sequence). J was trimmed by 4 bases and V by 9 bases; bases with no gene match: 12. The DNA for the CDR3 is TGTGCCAGTACACTAATACCCGGGGGGGCAGATACGCAGTATTTT. Protein product: CASTLIPGGADTQYF.

This clonotype has ten or more counts. This chain joins TRBV4-1 and TRBJ2-5; D uncertain. The CDR3 spans 17 residues. The germline CDR1 and CDR2 sequences are MGHRA and YSYEKL. V lost 3 bases and J lost 2, with 19 bases in between. Here the CDR3 reads CASSQAPLGMRQETQYF. For the CDR3, the DNA is TGCGCCAGCAGCCAGGCTCCCTTGGGGATGAGGCAAGAGACCCAGTACTTC.

On this clonotype itself: A much larger clone is a single base away; this may be a read error. V is TRBV20-1 and J is TRBJ2-1; 12 positions agree with TRBD2. CDR1 is DFQATT, CDR2 SNEGSKA, per germline (reference sequence). CDR3 size: 14 residues. The CDR3 protein is CRAPTSGGPLEQFF. DNA of the CDR3: TGCAGGGCTCCCACTAGCGGGGGGCCCCTTGAGCAGTTCTTC.

The table lists this clonotype with a count of one. This chain connects TRBV29-1 to TRBJ1-3, with D unresolved. Trimming removed 0 bases from V and 2 bases from J, with 11 bases in between. The germline CDR1 and CDR2 sequences are SQVTM and ANQGSEA. This CDR3 region has 15 residues. CDR3 bases: TGCAGCGTTGAAGATCGGACGGAAACTGGAAACACCATATATTTT. This sequence encodes CSVEDRTETGNTIYF.

This clonotype was detected ten times or more. The rearrangement uses TRBV4-3 and TRBJ2-3; D gene unclear. CDR3 size: 14 residues. Trimming stripped 0 bases from V and 2 bases from J, with 6 bases between. Germline V gene lookup returns CDR1 LGHNA and CDR2 YSLEER. CDR3 coding DNA: TGCGCCAGCAGCCAAGATCCATACACAGATACGCAGTATTTT. Encoded protein: CASSQDPYTDTQYF.

This clonotype showed up just a few times. Sequence at one end of the junction differs from germline and may be a read error. The chain carries TRBV20-1 and TRBJ1-6; 10 positions agree with TRBD1. The CDR3 is 15 amino acids. Per the germline V gene, CDR1 is DFQATT and CDR2 is SNEGSKA (reference sequence). CDR3 nucleotides: TGCAGTGCTAGAGGACAGGGGGCCGATAATTCACCCCCCCACTTT. It yields the protein CSARGQGADNSPPHF.

This clonotype came up a few times. A read error is possible here, since a much larger clone lies one base away. The chain carries TRBV6-5 and TRBJ2-5, with 8 bases lining up with TRBD1. After removal of 0 bases from V and 11 bases from J, the junction contained 29 bases not matched to a gene. The CDR3 spans 21 residues. Germline values: CDR1 MNHEY, CDR2 SVGAGI. CDR3 loop: CASSYSIYGQGELTGPDEQYF. CDR3 sequence (DNA): TGTGCCAGCAGTTACTCGATATACGGACAGGGAGAACTAACCGGCCCCGATGAGCAGTACTTC.

In its sample, this clonotype was seen a few times. A read error may be the cause here, since a much bigger clone is one base away. This chain joins TRBV7-2 and TRBJ2-3, with 8 nucleotides matching TRBD2. CDR1 is SGHTA and CDR2 is FQGNSA in the germline V gene. The CDR3 length is 15 residues. Written as DNA, the CDR3 is TGTGCCAGCGCCCTACGGGGGGGCGTGGCAGATGCGCAGTATTTT. Protein sequence: CASALRGGVADAQYF. Full variable domain (outside the CDR3, taken from reference TRBV7-2 and TRBJ2-3): GAGVSQSPSNKVTEKGKDVELRCDPISGHTALYWYRQSLGQGLEFLIYFQGNSAPDKSGLPSDRFSAERTGGSVSTLTIQRTQQEDSAVYLCASALRGGVADAQYFGPGTRLTVL.

This clonotype was picked up a small number of times. V and J are TRBV4-3 and TRBJ2-2, with 11 bases matching TRBD2. Per germline, CDR1 LGHNA and CDR2 YSLEER. Germline trimming cut 0 bases from V and 6 bases from J; bases unmatched to any gene: 12. The CDR3 runs to 19 residues. The CDR3 sequence is CASSQDWPPSGGWPGELFF. The CDR3 nucleotides read TGCGCCAGCAGCCAAGATTGGCCCCCTAGCGGGGGGTGGCCCGGGGAGCTGTTTTTT.

This clonotype is a singleton in its sample. A much larger clone differs by one base, so this may be a read error. V is TRBV7-9 and J is TRBJ1-2; D is unresolved. The CDR3 is 12 amino acids. Germline V lookup: CDR1 SEHNR, CDR2 FQNEAQ (reference sequence). CDR3 in DNA: TGTGCCAGCAGCGTAGCAAACGGTGGCTACACCTTC. It translates to CASSVANGGYTF.

The sample holds a few counts of this clonotype. One base away lies a much larger clone, so this may be a sequencing read error. V usage is TRBV20-1 and J usage is TRBJ2-1; 8 bases match TRBD1. Germline CDR1 reads DFQATT; CDR2 reads SNEGSKA (reference sequence). J was trimmed by 11 bases and V by 2 bases; bases with no gene match: 11. The length of the CDR3 is 14 residues. CDR3 bases: TGCAGTGCTAGACTAGGACAGGGTGAGAGCAAGCAGTTCTTC. Its translation is CSARLGQGESKQFF.

This clonotype came up many times. This chain joins TRBV6-6 and TRBJ1-2; no clear D gene. The V end lost 10 bases, the J end lost 5 bases, and 14 bases lay between the germline ends. From germline, CDR1 is MNHNY and CDR2 SVGAGI (reference sequence). This CDR3 is built from 12 residues. CDR3 residues: CATAPLGYGYTF. CDR3 nucleotides: TGTGCCACCGCCCCGCTTGGATATGGCTACACCTTC.

V gene TRBV27 combines with J gene TRBJ1-5, with TRBD1 identical over 9 bases. The length of the CDR3 is 15 residues. Germline loops: CDR1 MNHEY, CDR2 SMNVEV (reference sequence). Germline trimming cut 2 bases from V and 6 bases from J; bases unmatched to any gene: 5. The CDR3 DNA reads as TGTGCCAGCAGTTTAAGGACAGGGGTCGGTCAGCCCCAGCATTTT. It specifies CASSLRTGVGQPQHF.

V usage is TRBV6-1 and J usage is TRBJ1-2, with TRBD1 matching over 7 bases. Germline CDR1 reads MNHNS; CDR2 reads SASEGT. Losses at the gene ends were 5 bases for V and 8 bases for J; bases not matched to a gene: 14. The CDR3 has 15 residues. The CDR3 reads CASSRGTAQAEGYTF. The DNA of the CDR3 is TGTGCCAGCAGTCGGGGGACAGCTCAGGCGGAAGGCTACACCTTC.

In regard to this clonotype: Since a much larger clone is just one base distant, this may be a read error. The V and J genes are TRBV18 and TRBJ2-7; 9 bases fit TRBD1. Germline V lookup: CDR1 KGHSH, CDR2 LQKENI. Trimming took 2 bases from V and 3 from J; bases not matched to a gene: 2. The CDR3 has 14 amino acids. The CDR3 reads CASSPTGGDYEQYF. The DNA for the CDR3 is TGTGCCAGCTCACCAACAGGGGGCGACTACGAGCAGTACTTC.

A word on this clonotype: A read error may explain this, as a much larger clone is one base away. The chain combines TRBV20-1 with TRBJ1-4; TRBD1 agrees at 7 bases. Looked up from germline, CDR1 is DFQATT and CDR2 is SNEGSKA (reference sequence). V lost 7 bases to trimming and J lost 7 bases; unmatched junction nucleotides: 9. CDR3 length: 13 amino acids. The CDR3 protein is CSVHRGLSEKLFF. The CDR3 DNA reads as TGCAGTGTTCACAGGGGTCTGTCTGAAAAACTGTTTTTT.

This clonotype was seen repeatedly, ten times or more. The CDR3 reads CASSPKQGVKDNEQFF. The CDR3 DNA reads as TGTGCCAGCAGCCCCAAACAGGGAGTGAAGGACAATGAGCAGTTCTTC. The genes are TRBV5-4 and TRBJ2-1; tentative D call: TRBD1 (6 bases). The ends were cut back, 4 bases at V and 5 bases at J, with 19 bases in the middle. This CDR3 is 16 amino acids long. Germline V gene data show CDR1 as SGHNT and CDR2 as YYREEE (reference sequence).